Presented here are 15 T cell receptor beta chains from one specimen sequenced in a study of human T cells and chemical hapten exposure. TCRdb independently ran MiXCR on the RACE reads; one entry per CDR3 protein. The sample has approximately 86,000 distinct CDR3 sequences; 11% are singletons. Sample time point: patch test 3, about 24 weeks after DPC sensitization. Noted treatment: therapeutic diphenylcyclopropenone sensitization with weekly scalp DPC. This material consisted of whole blood, taken in connection with sensitization to the hapten diphenylcyclopropenone (DPC). Every receptor here comes from a woman between 25 and 40 years old with alopecia areata. Some clones in this sample may be carry-over from other donors' samples.

This clonotype was recorded at least ten times. The chain joins TRBV3-1 to TRBJ2-3; the match to TRBD2 covers 7 bases. The CDR3 contains 13 residues. CDR1 is LGHDT, CDR2 YNNKEL, per germline (reference sequence). With V trimmed by 0 bases and J by 10 bases, 4 bases remained unmatched. As DNA, the CDR3 is TGTGCCAGCAGCCAAGATACGCTAGCGGCGCAGTATTTT. It encodes CASSQDTLAAQYF.

This clonotype appeared a few times. The chain combines TRBV29-1 with TRBJ2-6; 9 bases are shared with TRBD1. This CDR3 has 15 amino acids. Per germline, CDR1 SQVTM and CDR2 ANQGSEA. After removal of 5 bases from V and 2 bases from J, the junction contained 4 bases not matched to a gene. In DNA form, the CDR3 reads TGCAGCGTTACAACAGGGGGCACTGGGGCCAACGTCCTGACTTTC. This encodes CSVTTGGTGANVLTF.

The chain joins TRBV30 to TRBJ2-1, with a weak D call TRBD2 (6 bases). The germline CDR1 and CDR2 sequences are GTSNPN and SVGIG (reference sequence). The CDR3 totals 15 residues. Trimming removed 4 bases from V and 3 bases from J, with 16 bases in between. The CDR3 protein is CAWNRRGSNYNEQFF. In nucleotides, the CDR3 is TGTGCCTGGAATAGGAGGGGCAGCAACTACAATGAGCAGTTCTTC.

In its sample, this clonotype was seen many times. The V gene is TRBV6-1, the J gene TRBJ2-1; the match to TRBD2 covers 11 bases. CDR1 and CDR2 from the germline V gene are MNHNS and SASEGT. J was trimmed by 5 bases and V by 6 bases; bases with no gene match: 6. The CDR3 is 15 residues long. CDR3 region: CASRTSGTYDNEQFF. The CDR3 region has the DNA TGTGCCAGCAGGACTAGCGGGACCTACGACAATGAGCAGTTCTTC.

The V gene is TRBV11-2, the J gene TRBJ1-2; no clear D gene. In germline, CDR1 is SGHAT, CDR2 FQNNGV. The CDR3 loop spans 12 amino acids. Trimming took off 5 bases at V and 2 bases at J, with 6 bases between the two ends. The CDR3 here is CASSAENYGYTF. The CDR3 bases are TGTGCCAGCAGCGCGGAAAACTATGGCTACACCTTC. The full variable domain, its missing parts supplied by reference TRBV11-2 and TRBJ1-2, is EAGVAQSPRYKIIEKRQSVAFWCNPISGHATLYWYQQILGQGPKLLIQFQNNGVVDDSQLPKDRFSAERLKGVDSTLKIQPAKLEDSAVYLCASSAENYGYTFGSGTRLTVV.

This clonotype occurred many times. CDR3 nucleotide sequence: TGCAGTGCTAGAGCAGGGATTGGGCTAGATGAAAAACTGTTTTTT. It codes for CSARAGIGLDEKLFF. The chain joins TRBV20-1 to TRBJ1-4, with a possible D match to TRBD1 (5 bases). CDR3 length: 15 amino acids. V lost 1 base and J 6 bases, leaving 15 bases between the germline ends. In germline, CDR1 is DFQATT, CDR2 SNEGSKA (reference sequence).

This clonotype was seen at least ten times. This chain connects TRBV28 to TRBJ2-1, with D tentatively TRBD1 (6 bases). Germline-derived CDR1 and CDR2 are MDHEN and SYDVKM. CDR3 length: 16 residues. V dropped 2 bases and J dropped 5 bases, with 16 bases sitting between them. Here the CDR3 reads CASSLHDGTNNNEQFF. Written as DNA, the CDR3 is TGTGCCAGCAGTTTACACGACGGGACAAATAACAATGAGCAGTTCTTC.

This clonotype occurred a few times. This chain links TRBV4-3 with TRBJ2-1; D is ambiguous. CDR1 LGHNA and CDR2 YSLEER come from the germline V gene. This CDR3 is 14 amino acids long. V shed 2 bases and J shed 5 bases, with 10 bases lying between them. CDR3 loop: CASSQLSPDNEQFF. CDR3 sequence (DNA): TGCGCCAGCAGCCAACTCAGCCCAGACAATGAGCAGTTCTTC.

V usage is TRBV11-2 and J usage is TRBJ1-2, with 8 bases lining up with TRBD1. The J segment lost 0 bases and the V segment lost 2 bases, leaving 2 bases of the junction unmatched. Germline CDR1 is SGHAT and CDR2 is FQNNGV. There are 15 residues in the CDR3. The CDR3 nucleotides are TGTGCCAGCAGCTTACGGACAGGGACTAACTATGGCTACACCTTC. Its translation is CASSLRTGTNYGYTF.

CDR3 region: CSVKTGSETQYF. CDR3 DNA sequence: TGCAGCGTTAAGACAGGTTCTGAGACCCAGTACTTC. The J gene is TRBJ2-5, the V gene TRBV29-1; TRBD1 might be the D (6 bases). Germline V gene sequence: CDR1 SQVTM, CDR2 ANQGSEA. This CDR3 region has 12 residues. The germline V and J ends were trimmed by 5 bases and 5 bases, with 12 bases remaining between them. Together with reference TRBV29-1 and TRBJ2-5, the CDR3 gives the full variable domain: SAVISQKPSRDICQRGTSLTIQCQVDSQVTMMFWYRQQPGQSLTLIATANQGSEATYESGFVIDKFPISRPNLTFSTLTVSNMSPEDSSIYLCSVKTGSETQYFGPGTRLLVL.

The CDR3 DNA reads TGCAGTGCTAGAGATCCAGGCGGCTACACCTTC. Translated, it gives CSARDPGGYTF. The V and J genes are TRBV20-1 and TRBJ1-2, with D unclear. Germline V lookup: CDR1 DFQATT, CDR2 SNEGSKA (reference sequence). The CDR3 runs 11 residues. Trimming removed 0 bases at V and 8 bases at J, with 7 bases between.

The chain has TRBV5-1 and TRBJ2-4; D remains ambiguous. The CDR3 runs 14 residues. From germline, CDR1 is SGHRS and CDR2 YFSETQ. Trimming shortened V by 4 bases and J by 12 bases, and 20 bases separated the two germline ends. The CDR3 loop reads CASSHEPASPGQYF. CDR3 nucleotide sequence: TGCGCCAGCAGCCACGAACCGGCTTCCCCCGGTCAGTACTTC.

The chain links TRBV28 to TRBJ1-5; no clear D gene. CDR1 and CDR2 (germline): MDHEN, SYDVKM. The CDR3 is 13 residues long. V was clipped by 3 bases and J by 0 bases, with 3 bases between them. CDR3 region: CASSFFSNQPQHF. In nucleotides, the CDR3 is TGTGCCAGCAGTTTCTTTAGCAATCAGCCCCAGCATTTT.

This clonotype has a count of ten or more. The chain has TRBV29-1 and TRBJ1-2; D unresolved. The CDR3 spans 12 residues. Germline V CDR1 and CDR2: SQVTM, ANQGSEA. Trimming pared 4 bases from V and 4 bases from J, leaving 10 bases between. Here the CDR3 reads CSVGSFAYGYTF. Here the CDR3 DNA reads TGCAGCGTTGGATCTTTCGCCTATGGCTACACCTTC.

This clonotype was recorded at least ten times. V is TRBV20-1 and J is TRBJ1-6; D not certain. The CDR3 is made up of 11 amino acids. V was shortened by 2 bases and J by 13 bases, with 9 bases between the two germline ends. The germline V gene has CDR1 DFQATT and CDR2 SNEGSKA (reference sequence). In DNA, the CDR3 is TGCAGTGCTAGAACGGGATCTCCCCTCCACTTT. Translation gives CSARTGSPLHF.